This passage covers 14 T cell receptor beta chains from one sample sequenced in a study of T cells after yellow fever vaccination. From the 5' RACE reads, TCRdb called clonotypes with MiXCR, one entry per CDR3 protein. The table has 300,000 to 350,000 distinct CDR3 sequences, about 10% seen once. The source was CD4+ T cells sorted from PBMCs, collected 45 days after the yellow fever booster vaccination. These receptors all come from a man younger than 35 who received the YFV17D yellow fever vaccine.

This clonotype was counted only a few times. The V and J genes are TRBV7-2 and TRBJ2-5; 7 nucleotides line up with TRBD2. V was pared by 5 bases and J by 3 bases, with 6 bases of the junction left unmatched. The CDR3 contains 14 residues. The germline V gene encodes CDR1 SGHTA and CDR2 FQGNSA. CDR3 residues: CASSTSGAKETQYF. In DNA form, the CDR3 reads TGTGCCAGCAGCACAAGCGGGGCGAAAGAGACCCAGTACTTC.

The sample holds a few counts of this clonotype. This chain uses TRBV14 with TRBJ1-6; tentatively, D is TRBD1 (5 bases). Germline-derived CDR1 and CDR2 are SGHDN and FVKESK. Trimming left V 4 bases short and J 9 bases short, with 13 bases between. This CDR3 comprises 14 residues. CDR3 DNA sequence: TGTGCCAGCAGCCCGAGGACGGGGGGTTCACCCCTCCACTTT. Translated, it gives CASSPRTGGSPLHF.

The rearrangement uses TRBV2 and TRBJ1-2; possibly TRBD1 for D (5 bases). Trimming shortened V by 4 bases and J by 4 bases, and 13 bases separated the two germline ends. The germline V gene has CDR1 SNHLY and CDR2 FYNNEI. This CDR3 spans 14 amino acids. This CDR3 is CASSATGHSYGYTF. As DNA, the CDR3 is TGTGCCAGCAGTGCGACCGGACACAGCTATGGCTACACCTTC.

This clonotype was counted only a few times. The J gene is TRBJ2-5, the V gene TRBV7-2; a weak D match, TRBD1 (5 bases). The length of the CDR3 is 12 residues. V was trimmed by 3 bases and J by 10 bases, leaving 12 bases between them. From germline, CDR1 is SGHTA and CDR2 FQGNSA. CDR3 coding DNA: TGTGCCAGCAGCTTCGATTCAGGGATCCAGTACTTC. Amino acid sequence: CASSFDSGIQYF.

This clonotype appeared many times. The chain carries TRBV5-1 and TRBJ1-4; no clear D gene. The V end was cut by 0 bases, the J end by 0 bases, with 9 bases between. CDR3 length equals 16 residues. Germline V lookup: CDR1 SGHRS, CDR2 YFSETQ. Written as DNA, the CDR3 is TGCGCCAGCAGCTTGGGCAGTCTCTCAACTAATGAAAAACTGTTTTTT. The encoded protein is CASSLGSLSTNEKLFF.

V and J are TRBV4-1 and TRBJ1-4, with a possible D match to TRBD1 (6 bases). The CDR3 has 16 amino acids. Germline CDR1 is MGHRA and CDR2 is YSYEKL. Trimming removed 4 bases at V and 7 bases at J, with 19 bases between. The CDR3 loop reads CASSPWGGPGGEKLFF. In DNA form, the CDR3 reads TGCGCCAGCAGCCCGTGGGGGGGGCCAGGCGGTGAAAAACTGTTTTTT.

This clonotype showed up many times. The CDR3 loop reads CASSHSWQTQETQYF. DNA for the CDR3: TGTGCCAGCAGCCATTCCTGGCAGACTCAAGAGACCCAGTACTTC. The J gene is TRBJ2-5, the V gene TRBV3-1; D call uncertain. CDR1 is LGHDT and CDR2 is YNNKEL in the germline V gene (reference sequence). Deletions cut 3 bases from V and 2 bases from J, with 13 bases between. This CDR3 comprises 15 residues.

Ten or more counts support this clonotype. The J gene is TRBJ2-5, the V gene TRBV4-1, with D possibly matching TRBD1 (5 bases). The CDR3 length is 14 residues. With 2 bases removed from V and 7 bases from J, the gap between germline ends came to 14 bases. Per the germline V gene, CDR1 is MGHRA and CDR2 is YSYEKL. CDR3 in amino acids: CASSQWGFAGTQYF. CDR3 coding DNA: TGCGCCAGCAGCCAATGGGGCTTCGCCGGGACCCAGTACTTC.

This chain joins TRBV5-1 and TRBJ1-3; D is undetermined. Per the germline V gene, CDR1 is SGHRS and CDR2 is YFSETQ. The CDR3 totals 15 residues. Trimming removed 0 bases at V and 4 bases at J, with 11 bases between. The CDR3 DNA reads TGCGCCAGCAGCTTGGGAACAGCCGCGGGAAACACCATATATTTT. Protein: CASSLGTAAGNTIYF.

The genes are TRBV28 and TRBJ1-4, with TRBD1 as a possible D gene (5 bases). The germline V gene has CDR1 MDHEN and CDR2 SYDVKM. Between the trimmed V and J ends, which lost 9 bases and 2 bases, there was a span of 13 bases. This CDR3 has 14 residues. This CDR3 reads CASGGSATNEKLFF. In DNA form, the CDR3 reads TGTGCCAGTGGGGGGAGCGCTACTAATGAAAAACTGTTTTTT.

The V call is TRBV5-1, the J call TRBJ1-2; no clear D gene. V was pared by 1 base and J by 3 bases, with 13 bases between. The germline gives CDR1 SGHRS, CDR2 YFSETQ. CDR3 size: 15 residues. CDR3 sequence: CASSLNGEMDYGYTF. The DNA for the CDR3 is TGCGCCAGCAGCTTGAACGGAGAAATGGACTATGGCTACACCTTC.

The CDR3 nucleotides are TGTGCCAGCAGCTTGACCCAGAGAGAGGGCGTTGGCAATCAGCCCCAGCATTTT. Protein: CASSLTQREGVGNQPQHF. This chain joins TRBV5-5 and TRBJ1-5; D is undetermined. Deletions cut 1 base from V and 2 bases from J, with 19 bases between. Germline-derived CDR1 and CDR2 are SGHKS and YYEKEE (reference sequence). CDR3 length: 18 amino acids.

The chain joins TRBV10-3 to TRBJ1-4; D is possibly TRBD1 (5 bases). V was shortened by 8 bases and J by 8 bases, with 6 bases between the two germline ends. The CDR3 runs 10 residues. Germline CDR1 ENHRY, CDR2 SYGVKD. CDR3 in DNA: TGTGCCATCGGGGCCGAAAAACTGTTTTTT. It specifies CAIGAEKLFF.

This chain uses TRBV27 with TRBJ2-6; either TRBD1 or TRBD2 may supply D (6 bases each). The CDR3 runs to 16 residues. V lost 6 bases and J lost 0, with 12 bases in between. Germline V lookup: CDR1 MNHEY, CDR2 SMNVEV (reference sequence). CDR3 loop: CASRPGAFSGANVLTF. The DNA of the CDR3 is TGTGCCAGCAGGCCGGGGGCCTTCTCTGGGGCCAACGTCCTGACTTTC.